This TCR beta chain was documented in a study of siplizumab effects on memory and regulatory T cells. Trimming took 0 bases from V and 4 from J; bases not matched to a gene: 3. This CDR3 contains 16 residues. Germline CDR1 is SGDLS and CDR2 is YYNGEE. The assay was immunoSEQ multiplex PCR, and TCRdb's table has in-frame clones only and misses some. The profile shows about 50,000 clones, roughly nine tenths of them singletons. The chain links TRBV9 to TRBJ2-6; 8 nucleotides match TRBD2. The TCR sequence derives from a human donor in good health. The sequencing sample was made of naive CD8+ T cells sorted from blood. CDR3 sequence reads: CASSVAGGSGANVLTF. Written as DNA, the CDR3 is TGTGCCAGCAGCGTAGCGGGAGGGTCCGGGGCCAACGTCCTGACTTTC.